This is a list of T cell receptor beta chains from one sample in a study of blood T cell repertoires in COVID-19. Clones were read by immunoSEQ multiplex PCR, and TCRdb kept only the in-frame ones, dropping some. Counted here are 110,000 to 150,000 clones, roughly three quarters occurring once; the ten biggest clones make up 3.5% to 4.5%. Specimen: peripheral blood. The receptors were sampled from a man in his 60s with acute or convalescent COVID-19. Both conserved end residues are part of each CDR3. D genes are given only for firm matches. Only some rows state a clone size, as once, few, many or a class for expanded clones.

v_call	j_call	d_call	clone_size	cdr3_aa	cdr3_nt
TRBV2	TRBJ2-2	TRBD2	NA	CASSETSVYTGELFF	TGTGCCAGCAGTGAGACTAGCGTCTACACCGGGGAGCTGTTTTTT
TRBV5-4	TRBJ2-5	TRBD2	NA	CASSGGREYQETQYF	TGTGCCAGCAGCGGGGGGAGGGAGTACCAAGAGACCCAGTACTTC
TRBV5-1	TRBJ2-5	NA	NA	CASSLVGEGTGETQYF	TGCGCCAGCAGCTTGGTCGGGGAAGGTACCGGAGAGACCCAGTACTTC
TRBV28	TRBJ2-5	NA	few	CASSFASRPETQYF	TGTGCCAGCAGTTTTGCTAGTCGGCCGGAGACCCAGTACTTC
TRBV9	TRBJ2-7	NA	few	CASSVAGGDSYEQYF	TGTGCCAGCAGCGTAGCTGGAGGGGACTCCTACGAGCAGTACTTC
TRBV19	TRBJ1-2	NA	NA	CASSIARQNYGYTF	TGTGCCAGTAGTATAGCGAGACAGAACTATGGCTACACCTTC
TRBV10-3	TRBJ2-4	NA	NA	CAISSPGERAKNIQYF	TGTGCCATCAGCTCTCCCGGGGAGCGAGCCAAAAACATTCAGTACTTC
TRBV19	TRBJ2-3	NA	once	CASSTPGGPTDTQYF	TGTGCCAGTAGTACCCCCGGCGGGCCCACAGATACGCAGTATTTT
TRBV7-9	TRBJ2-2	TRBD2	NA	CASSRLAGNTGELFF	TGTGCCAGCAGCCGACTAGCGGGTAACACCGGGGAGCTGTTTTTT
TRBV7-2	TRBJ1-2	NA	NA	CASSLGTYYGYTF	TGTGCCAGCAGCTTAGGAACATACTATGGCTACACCTTC
TRBV5-4	TRBJ2-2	NA	NA	CASSQGEENTGELFF	TGTGCCAGCAGCCAGGGGGAGGAGAACACCGGGGAGCTGTTTTTT
TRBV11-2	TRBJ2-1	NA	few	CASSLRAVEQFF	TGTGCCAGCAGCTTACGAGCGGTTGAGCAGTTCTTC
TRBV3-1/TRBV3-2	TRBJ2-1	NA	NA	CASSQDKRRRVEQFF	TGTGCCAGCAGCCAAGATAAGCGGAGAAGGGTTGAGCAGTTCTTC
TRBV27	TRBJ2-5	NA	NA	CANHQGPTGAQYF	TGTGCCAACCACCAGGGGCCGACCGGGGCCCAGTACTTC
TRBV19	TRBJ1-2	NA	NA	CASSTGGNYGYTF	TGTGCCAGTAGTACTGGCGGAAACTATGGCTACACCTTC
TRBV6-4	TRBJ1-1	TRBD1	few	CASRGQTNTEAFF	TGTGCCAGCAGGGGACAGACGAACACTGAAGCTTTCTTT
TRBV15	TRBJ2-5	NA	NA	CATSRAGETQYF	TGTGCCACCAGCAGAGCGGGGGAGACCCAGTACTTC
TRBV3-1/TRBV3-2	TRBJ2-3	TRBD2	NA	CASSQDITSGRTQYF	TGTGCCAGCAGCCAAGATATCACTAGCGGCAGGACGCAGTATTTT
TRBV5-1	TRBJ2-3	NA	NA	CASSPFSTDTQYF	TGCGCCAGCAGCCCGTTTAGCACAGATACGCAGTATTTT
TRBV28	TRBJ2-5	NA	few	CASSSQGAPQETQYF	TGTGCCAGCAGTTCGCAGGGTGCCCCCCAAGAGACCCAGTACTTC
TRBV6-6	TRBJ2-7	TRBD2	NA	CASRHTSGRGDYEQYF	TGTGCCAGCAGGCACACTAGCGGGCGGGGCGACTACGAGCAGTACTTC
TRBV5-4	TRBJ2-1	NA	NA	CASSLYRGNEQFF	TGTGCCAGCAGCTTGTATCGGGGCAATGAGCAGTTCTTC
TRBV7-8	TRBJ1-2	TRBD1	NA	CASSLARDRAYGYTF	TGTGCCAGCAGCTTAGCGAGGGACAGGGCTTATGGCTACACCTTC
TRBV21-1	TRBJ2-2	NA	NA	CASSKVRTSGSRTGELFF	TGTGCCAGCAGCAAAGTTCGGACTAGCGGGAGTCGCACCGGGGAGCTGTTTTTT
TRBV9	TRBJ2-3	NA	NA	CASSVRQGTDTQYF	TGTGCCAGCAGCGTCCGTCAGGGGACAGATACGCAGTATTTT
TRBV18	TRBJ2-1	TRBD1	NA	CASSPKPSGQGANEQFF	TGTGCCAGCTCACCCAAGCCTTCGGGACAGGGGGCGAATGAGCAGTTCTTC
TRBV5-1	TRBJ2-1	TRBD2	NA	CASSLTASGSEQFF	TGCGCCAGCAGCTTAACCGCTAGCGGGAGTGAGCAGTTCTTC
TRBV19	TRBJ1-2	TRBD1	NA	CATGQVGNYGYTF	TGTGCCACCGGACAGGTGGGGAACTATGGCTACACCTTC
TRBV20-1	TRBJ2-7	NA	NA	CSALGPEQYF	TGCAGTGCCCTTGGGCCCGAGCAGTACTTC
TRBV19	TRBJ2-2	NA	few	CASTTDIATGELFF	TGTGCCAGTACCACGGACATAGCCACCGGGGAGCTGTTTTTT
TRBV19	TRBJ2-7	TRBD2	NA	CASSIVTSGSEQYF	TGTGCCAGTAGTATAGTAACTAGCGGGAGCGAGCAGTACTTC
TRBV29-1	TRBJ2-3	TRBD2	once	CSDQQGSSGRDTQYF	TGCAGCGACCAACAGGGGTCTAGCGGGAGAGATACGCAGTATTTT
TRBV2	TRBJ2-3	TRBD2	NA	CASSARTSVYTQYF	TGTGCCAGCAGTGCCAGGACTAGCGTGTATACGCAGTATTTT
TRBV28	TRBJ2-1	NA	NA	CASSWAEGDEQFF	TGTGCCAGCAGTTGGGCAGAGGGGGATGAGCAGTTCTTC
TRBV3-1/TRBV3-2	TRBJ2-1	TRBD2	once	CASTTGLAGWGNEQFF	TGTGCCAGCACCACGGGACTAGCGGGGTGGGGGAATGAGCAGTTCTTC
TRBV18	TRBJ2-2	NA	NA	CASSPQRDGELFF	TGTGCCAGCTCACCACAGAGGGACGGGGAGCTGTTTTTT
TRBV5-1	TRBJ2-3	NA	NA	CASSLAGAPTQYF	TGCGCCAGCAGCCTGGCTGGGGCTCCTACGCAGTATTTT
TRBV9	TRBJ2-3	NA	NA	CASTSGKLTDTQYF	TGTGCCAGCACCTCGGGGAAGCTCACAGATACGCAGTATTTT
TRBV11-2	TRBJ1-1	NA	NA	CASSSQLSAFF	TGTGCCAGCAGCTCCCAACTTAGCGCTTTCTTT
TRBV5-1	TRBJ1-6	TRBD1	NA	CASSPRTGESPLHF	TGCGCCAGCAGCCCCCGGACAGGGGAATCACCCCTCCACTTT